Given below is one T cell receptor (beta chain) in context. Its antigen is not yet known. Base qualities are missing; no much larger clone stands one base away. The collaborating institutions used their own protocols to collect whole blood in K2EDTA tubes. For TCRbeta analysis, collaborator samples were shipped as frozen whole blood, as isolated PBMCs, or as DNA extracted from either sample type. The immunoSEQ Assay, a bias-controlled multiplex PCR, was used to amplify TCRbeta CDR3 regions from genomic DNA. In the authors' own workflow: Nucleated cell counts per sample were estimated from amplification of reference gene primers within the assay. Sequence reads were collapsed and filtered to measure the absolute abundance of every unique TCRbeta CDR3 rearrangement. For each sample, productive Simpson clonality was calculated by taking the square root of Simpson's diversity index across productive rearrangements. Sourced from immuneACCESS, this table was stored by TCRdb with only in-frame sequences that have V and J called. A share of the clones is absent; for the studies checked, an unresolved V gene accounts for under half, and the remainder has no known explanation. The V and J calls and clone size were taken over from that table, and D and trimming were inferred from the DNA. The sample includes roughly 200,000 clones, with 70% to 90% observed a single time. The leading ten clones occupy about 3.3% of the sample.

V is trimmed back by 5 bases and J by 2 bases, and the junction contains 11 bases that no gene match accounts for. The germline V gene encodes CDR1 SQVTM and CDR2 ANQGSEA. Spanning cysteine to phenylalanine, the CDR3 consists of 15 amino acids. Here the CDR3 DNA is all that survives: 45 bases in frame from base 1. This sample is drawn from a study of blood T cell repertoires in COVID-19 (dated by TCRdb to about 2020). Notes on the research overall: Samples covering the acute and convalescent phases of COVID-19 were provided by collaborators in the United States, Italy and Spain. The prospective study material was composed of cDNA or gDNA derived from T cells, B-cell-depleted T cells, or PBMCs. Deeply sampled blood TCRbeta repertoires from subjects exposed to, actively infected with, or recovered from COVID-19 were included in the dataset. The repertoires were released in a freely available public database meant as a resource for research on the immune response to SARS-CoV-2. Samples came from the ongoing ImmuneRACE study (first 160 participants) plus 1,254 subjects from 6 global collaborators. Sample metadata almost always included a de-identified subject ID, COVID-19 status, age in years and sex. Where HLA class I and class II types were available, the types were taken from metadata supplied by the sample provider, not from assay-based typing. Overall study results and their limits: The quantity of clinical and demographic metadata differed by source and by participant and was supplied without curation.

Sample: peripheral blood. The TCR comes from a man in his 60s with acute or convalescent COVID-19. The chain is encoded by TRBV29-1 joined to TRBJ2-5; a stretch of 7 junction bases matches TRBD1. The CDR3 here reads CSVYLGTVLQETQYF. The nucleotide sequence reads TGCAGCGTTTATCTTGGGACAGTGCTTCAAGAGACCCAGTACTTC.